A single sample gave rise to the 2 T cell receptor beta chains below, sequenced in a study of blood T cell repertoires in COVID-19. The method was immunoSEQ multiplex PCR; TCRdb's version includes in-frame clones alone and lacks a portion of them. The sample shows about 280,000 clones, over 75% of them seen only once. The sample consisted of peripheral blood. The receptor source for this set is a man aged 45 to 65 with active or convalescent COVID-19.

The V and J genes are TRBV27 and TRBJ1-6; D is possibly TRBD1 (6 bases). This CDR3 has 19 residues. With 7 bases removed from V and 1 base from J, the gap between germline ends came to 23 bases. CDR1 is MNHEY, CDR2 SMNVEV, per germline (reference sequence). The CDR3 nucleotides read TGTGCCAGCACCACACTTATTCAGGGGAAGGGGTCCTATAATTCACCCCTCCACTTT. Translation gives CASTTLIQGKGSYNSPLHF.

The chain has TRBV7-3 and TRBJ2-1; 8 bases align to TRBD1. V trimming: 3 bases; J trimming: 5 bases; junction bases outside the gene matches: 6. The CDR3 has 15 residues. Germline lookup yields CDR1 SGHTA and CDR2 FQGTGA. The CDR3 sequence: CASSFSGTGDNEQFF. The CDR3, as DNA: TGTGCCAGCAGCTTCTCCGGGACAGGTGACAATGAGCAGTTCTTC.